This TCR beta chain was recorded in a study of shared clonotypes between healthy human individuals (dated by TCRdb to 2020 to 2022). In terms of the full investigation: The cohort included three men and a couple of women between 18 and 49 years of age. Blood TCR repertoires of five healthy adults were deeply sequenced to estimate repertoire size and the extent of clonotype sharing between individuals. Between about 0.8 and 9.5 billion PBMCs per donor were obtained by leukapheresis. To increase sequencing depth and limit assay-specific biases, TCR repertoire library preparation and sequencing were carried out by different laboratories using diverse techniques.

What the study reported, not specific to this receptor: Sampling was limited to blood, and TCR repertoires in tissue likely differ from TCR repertoires in blood. The genetic and exposure-history diversity represented was limited by the small number of donors. Pairwise subsampling indicated that sequencing depth was expected to affect the degree of clonotype sharing among donors.

Remarks on this clone: Its antigen is currently not known. No per-base quality is available; no much larger clone lies one base away.

From the germline V gene, CDR1 is SGHAT and CDR2 is FQNNGV. From cysteine to phenylalanine, the CDR3 is 15 amino acids long. Left in the record is the CDR3 DNA by itself, 45 bases read in frame from the first base. Relative to germline, V is missing 4 bases and J is missing 4 bases, with 3 bases of the junction outside any gene match. Using the deep immunoSEQ assay, TCR CDR3 regions were amplified from genomic DNA by multiplex PCR. Extracted genomic DNA from each cell subset was distributed evenly across all wells of several immunoSEQ 96-well plates, and each plate was treated as a replicate. For unsorted PBMC, each replicate PCR was loaded with around 300 ng genomic DNA, equivalent to about 30,000 T cell genomes. Ten immunoSEQ deep assay plates were used to sequence the unsorted PBMC genomic DNA. Purified libraries were measured with a Qubit 3.0 fluorometer, size-checked on a Bioanalyzer 2100, and measured again with the KAPA Library Quantification kit. A separate single-read 150-cycle Illumina NextSeq 550 flow cell was used to sequence each immunoSEQ 96-well plate. For the original study's pipeline: Because only junctional sequences without quality scores were contained in the immunoSEQ output, filtering matching that applied to full-length reads could not be performed. Sequences were annotated with PyIR, a Python wrapper for IgBLAST v1.9, and V/J genes and CDR3 were assigned using IMGT germline references. Reads were removed for weak V/J assignments (E-value above 1e-6), missing CDR3, stop codons, out-of-frame junctions, or ambiguous translated residues. V3J clonotypes were defined as sequences sharing an identical inferred V gene, J gene, and CDR3 amino acid sequence. Percentage overlap between repertoires was computed as shared unique clonotypes divided by the size of the smaller repertoire. Richness of each repertoire was evaluated using RTK rarefaction, the Chao1 estimator, and Recon v2.1 estimates of unobserved clonotypes. This immuneACCESS table, as held by TCRdb, lists in-frame sequences with V and J called but not all clones. Of the missing ones, under half trace to an unresolved V gene in checked studies; the others have no known cause. D and trimming come from the DNA, and the V and J calls and clone size come from that table. The table for this sample lists about 480,000 clones; 79% of them were counted only once. Roughly 13% of the sample is in the top ten clones.

The donors were healthy, HIV-negative adults who had no recently reported acute infections or vaccinations. Only Caucasian adults living in Nashville, Tennessee, USA were represented among the donors. For unsorted samples, 84 million or so PBMCs were counted, and genomic DNA was extracted using the QIAamp DNA Blood Mini kit. Blood was collected by leukapheresis, and PBMCs were isolated by Ficoll-Histopaque density gradient centrifugation and then cryopreserved in liquid nitrogen vapor phase. This TCR derives from a woman aged 40 to 49 in good health. Some clones in this sample may be carry-over from other donors' samples. The chain couples TRBV11-2 to TRBJ2-1, and TRBD2 aligns with 11 junction nucleotides. The sequencing input was PBMCs. This receptor has the CDR3 CASSWGLAAYNEQFF. The DNA sequence is given as TGTGCCAGCAGCTGGGGACTAGCGGCTTACAATGAGCAGTTCTTC. Full variable domain (CDR3 extended with the reference TRBV11-2 and TRBJ2-1 proteins): EAGVAQSPRYKIIEKRQSVAFWCNPISGHATLYWYQQILGQGPKLLIQFQNNGVVDDSQLPKDRFSAERLKGVDSTLKIQPAKLEDSAVYLCASSWGLAAYNEQFFGPGTRLTVL.